Included here is one TCR beta chain sequence, with context. Its antigen is not yet known. Base qualities are missing; no much larger clone stands one base away. This record belongs to a study of blood T cell repertoires in COVID-19 (dated by TCRdb to 2018 to 2020). Context from the whole study: Samples from collaborators originated in the United States, Italy and Spain and spanned both the acute and convalescent phases of COVID-19. Sample metadata almost always included a de-identified subject ID, COVID-19 status, age in years and sex. The samples were drawn from the first 160 participants of the ongoing ImmuneRACE study and from under 1,500 subjects provided by 6 global collaborators. Deeply sampled blood TCRbeta repertoires from subjects exposed to, actively infected with, or recovered from COVID-19 were included in the dataset. Where available, HLA class I and class II types were obtained from metadata supplied by the sample provider rather than from assay-based typing. The repertoires were released in a freely available public database intended as a resource for research on the immune response to SARS-CoV-2. The material from the prospective study consisted of cDNA or gDNA derived from T cells, B-cell-depleted T cells, or PBMCs. Here is what the overall study found, with its caveats: Clinical and demographic metadata were provided uncurated, with the amount varying by source and participant.

There are 13 amino acids in the CDR3, from cysteine to phenylalanine inclusive. Solely the CDR3 DNA is kept, with 39 bases framed from the first base. Trimmed from V: 8 bases; trimmed from J: 4 bases; junction bases lacking a gene match: 3. Based on the germline V gene, the CDR1 and CDR2 sequences are SGDLS and YYNGEE. The immunoSEQ Assay, a bias-controlled multiplex PCR, was used to amplify TCRbeta CDR3 regions from genomic DNA. As for the original processing: Nucleated cell counts per sample were estimated from amplification of reference gene primers within the assay. Sequence reads were collapsed and filtered to measure the absolute abundance of every unique TCRbeta CDR3 rearrangement. For each sample, productive Simpson clonality was calculated by taking the square root of Simpson's diversity index across productive rearrangements. TCRdb obtained this table from immuneACCESS and retained in-frame rearrangements with V and J assigned. These tables miss some clones; where compared with another copy, unresolved V genes account for less than half of the shortfall, and the remainder is unexplained. V and J calls and clone size are those listed in that table; D and trimming were worked out from the DNA. The sample has tens of thousands of clones on record, roughly three quarters of them singletons. The ten largest clones take up under 3% of the sample.

One collaborating source in Seattle enrolled patients during active infection and followed them longitudinally through the course of disease. Whole blood was collected in K2EDTA tubes by collaborating institutions according to the institutions' own protocols. Collaborator samples were shipped for TCRbeta analysis as frozen whole blood, isolated PBMCs, or DNA extracted from either sample type. The source material was peripheral blood. The TCR was taken from a man between 70 and 80 years old with COVID-19, enrolled during active disease. This sequence uses TRBV9 and TRBJ2-2, with 9 middle bases fitting TRBD1. The DNA sequence is as follows: TGTGCCAGTGGACAGGGGAGCACCGGGGAGCTGTTTTTT. The translation is CASGQGSTGELFF.